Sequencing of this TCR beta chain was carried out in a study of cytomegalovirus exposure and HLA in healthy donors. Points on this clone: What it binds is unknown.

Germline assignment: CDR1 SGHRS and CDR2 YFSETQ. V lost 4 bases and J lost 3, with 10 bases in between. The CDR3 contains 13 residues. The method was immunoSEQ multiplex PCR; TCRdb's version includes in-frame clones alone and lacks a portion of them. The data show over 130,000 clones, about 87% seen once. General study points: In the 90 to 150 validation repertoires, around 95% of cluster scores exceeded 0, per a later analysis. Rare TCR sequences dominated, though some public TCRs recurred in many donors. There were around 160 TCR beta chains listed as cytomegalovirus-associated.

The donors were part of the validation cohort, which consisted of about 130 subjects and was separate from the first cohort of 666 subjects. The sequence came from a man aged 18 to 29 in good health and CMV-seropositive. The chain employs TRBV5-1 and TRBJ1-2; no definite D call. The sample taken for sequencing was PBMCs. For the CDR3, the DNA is TGCGCCAGCAGCAGCCTCGGGTACTATGGCTACACCTTC. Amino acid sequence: CASSSLGYYGYTF.